This TCR beta chain is drawn from a study of early T cells in non-severe SARS-CoV-2 infection (dated by TCRdb to the early 2020s). Some background on the complete study: Because TCR sequencing was done on bulk RNA from unsorted whole blood, the alpha and beta chains could not be paired. General findings and caveats noted by the study authors: VDJdb matching was skewed toward anti-spike CD8 responses, so virus-specific expansions were likely underestimated and private and CD4 specificities were missed.

The library came from 5' RACE. Sequenced on a NextSeq 500. Unique molecular identifiers were attached to individual cDNA molecules in the TCR library protocol so that sequencing error and PCR bias could be corrected. Sequencing covered both TCR alpha and beta chains, and within each sample the abundances of alpha and beta sequences were tightly co-correlated. In the paper's pipeline: V gene, J gene and CDR3 annotation of TCR sequences was performed with Decombinator V4. Expanded TCRs were defined as changing significantly between any two time points under a Poisson model with p below 0.0001. TCR abundances were normalised to the total number of TCRs sequenced per sample and were expressed as counts per million. MAIT TCRs were defined by TRAV1-2 paired with TRAJ12, TRAJ20 or TRAJ33, and iNKT TCRs by TRAV10 paired with TRAJ18. VDJdb, accessed 1 November 2021, was searched for CMV, EBV and SARS-CoV-2 annotated TCRs, with TCRs annotated for multiple antigens excluded. TCRdb redid the processing of the public reads, applying fastp at Q25 and MiXCR, and retained in-frame beta chains. Records with the same CDR3 protein are collapsed into one entry carrying the most frequent genes and DNA. TCRdb assigned the V and J calls; the authors' analysis was not used. The sample includes roughly 90,000 distinct CDR3 sequences, with about an eighth observed a single time. In total, the top ten clones hold under 4% of the sample.

This clonotype was picked up a small number of times. It lacks a known antigen. No much larger clone exists at a distance of one base, and base qualities are not known. The study was a case-control design nested within a healthcare worker cohort in London, UK, with weekly nasopharyngeal swab PCR tests and blood sampling. Between 23 and 31 March 2020, the week of the UK lockdown, healthcare workers were enrolled and then followed up weekly for as long as 16 weeks. Inclusive of the bounding cysteine and phenylalanine, the CDR3 is 11 residues long. CDR3 DNA only is kept here, 33 bases in frame from base 1. CDR1 and CDR2, looked up from the germline V gene, are SQVTM and ANQGSEA. V and J lose 5 bases and 3 bases, and a span of 5 bases separates them.

Specimen: whole blood. The TCR comes from an adult who was a healthcare worker with PCR-confirmed SARS-CoV-2 infection or an uninfected control (not recorded which). The sequence links TRBV29-1 to TRBJ2-1; no D gene is confidently identified. CDR3 reads: CSVLYYNEQFF. The bases are TGCAGCGTTCTGTACTACAATGAGCAGTTCTTC.